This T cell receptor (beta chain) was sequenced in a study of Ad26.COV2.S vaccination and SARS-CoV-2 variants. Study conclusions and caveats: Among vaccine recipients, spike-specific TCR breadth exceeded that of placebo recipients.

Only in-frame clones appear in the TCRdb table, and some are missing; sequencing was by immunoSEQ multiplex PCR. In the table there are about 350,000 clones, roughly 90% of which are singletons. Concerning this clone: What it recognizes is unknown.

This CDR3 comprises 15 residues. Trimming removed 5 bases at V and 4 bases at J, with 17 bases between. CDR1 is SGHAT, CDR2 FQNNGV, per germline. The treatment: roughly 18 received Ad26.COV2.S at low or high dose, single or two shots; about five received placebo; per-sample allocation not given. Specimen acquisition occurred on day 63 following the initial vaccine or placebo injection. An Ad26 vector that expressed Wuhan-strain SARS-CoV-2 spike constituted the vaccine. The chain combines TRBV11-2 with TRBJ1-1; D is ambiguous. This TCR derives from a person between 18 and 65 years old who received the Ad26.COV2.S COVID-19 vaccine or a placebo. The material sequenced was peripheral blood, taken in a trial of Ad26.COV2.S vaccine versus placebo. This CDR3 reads CASSLREGRVTEAFF. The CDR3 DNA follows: TGTGCCAGCAGCCTCCGAGAAGGGAGGGTCACTGAAGCTTTCTTT.